The rows below give T cell receptor beta chains drawn from one sample of a study of T cell responses to AZD1222 COVID-19 vaccine. TCRdb keeps only in-frame clones here, not all; method: immunoSEQ multiplex PCR. The data hold 130,000 to 150,000 clones, with roughly 80% observed a single time. The sequenced sample was peripheral blood, obtained on day 0 of MenACWY control vaccination. These receptors all stem from an adult in good health. Each CDR3 is given with its conserved first and last residue. Fields, in order: D gene, clone size, J gene, V gene, CDR3 protein, CDR3 DNA. D genes are given only for firm matches. Clone size is stated in some rows and not others, as once, few, many or a class when expanded.

>TRBD1|NA|TRBJ1-6|TRBV7-8
CASSLGGVRGNSPLHF
TGTGCCAGCAGCTTAGGTGGGGTCAGGGGGAATTCACCCCTCCACTTT
>NA|NA|TRBJ1-3|TRBV5-8
CASSLTPGGSGNTIYF
TGTGCCAGCAGCTTGACTCCGGGGGGCTCTGGAAACACCATATATTTT
>TRBD1|NA|TRBJ1-2|TRBV11-2
CASSLSQGAGGYTF
TGTGCCAGCAGCTTAAGTCAGGGGGCAGGTGGCTACACCTTC
>NA|NA|TRBJ2-7|TRBV18
CASSGPSSYEQYF
TGTGCCAGCTCAGGACCGAGCTCCTACGAGCAGTACTTC
>NA|NA|TRBJ1-1|TRBV27
CASSSLPAAYRRNTEAFF
TGTGCCAGCAGTTCCCTTCCTGCAGCGTATAGGAGGAACACTGAAGCTTTCTTT
>NA|NA|TRBJ1-4|TRBV5-5
CASREDGTNEKLFF
TGTGCCAGCAGGGAAGACGGAACTAATGAAAAACTGTTTTTT
>NA|NA|TRBJ1-1|TRBV6-5
CASKTATNTEAFF
TGTGCCAGCAAGACAGCGACGAACACTGAAGCTTTCTTT
>NA|NA|TRBJ1-4|TRBV19
CASSGGGGGEKLFF
TGTGCCAGTAGTGGTGGAGGGGGTGGTGAAAAACTGTTTTTT
>NA|NA|TRBJ2-5|TRBV28
CASSLPSETQYF
TGTGCCAGCAGTTTACCCTCGGAGACCCAGTACTTC
>TRBD1|NA|TRBJ2-1|TRBV27
CASSLSGQGVGDEQFF
TGTGCCAGCAGTTTATCGGGGCAGGGGGTTGGGGATGAGCAGTTCTTC
>NA|NA|TRBJ1-4|TRBV3-1/TRBV3-2
CASSQVEEKLFF
TGTGCCAGCAGCCAGGTAGAGGAAAAACTGTTTTTT
>NA|NA|TRBJ1-1|TRBV28
CASSFRGYTEAFF
TGTGCCAGTAGTTTTAGGGGGTACACTGAAGCTTTCTTT
>NA|NA|TRBJ1-1|TRBV5-4
CASSLGGGGLDTEAFF
TGTGCCAGCAGCTTGGGTGGAGGGGGATTGGATACTGAAGCTTTCTTT
>NA|NA|TRBJ1-4|TRBV5-8
CASSLGGLKREKLFF
TGTGCCAGCAGCTTAGGGGGACTCAAGCGCGAAAAACTGTTTTTT
>NA|NA|TRBJ1-5|TRBV5-1
CASSWSGASNQPQHF
TGCGCCAGCAGCTGGAGCGGAGCTAGCAATCAGCCCCAGCATTTT
>NA|NA|TRBJ2-7|TRBV2
CASRGTLGNYEQYF
TGTGCCAGCAGGGGGACCTTGGGCAATTACGAGCAGTACTTC
>TRBD1|NA|TRBJ2-2|TRBV29-1
CSVQQGARGGELFF
TGCAGCGTTCAACAGGGGGCGCGGGGCGGGGAGCTGTTTTTT
>TRBD1|NA|TRBJ1-5|TRBV28
CASSPAGGGNQPQHF
TGTGCCAGCAGTCCGGCAGGGGGGGGCAATCAGCCCCAGCATTTT
>TRBD1|NA|TRBJ1-2|TRBV5-1
CASSLGDRDYGYTF
TGCGCCAGCAGCTTGGGGGACAGGGACTATGGCTACACCTTC
>NA|NA|TRBJ2-3|TRBV29-1
CSGCRRTEDTQYF
TGCAGCGGGTGTAGGCGCACAGAAGATACGCAGTATTTT
>NA|NA|TRBJ1-1|TRBV11-2
CASSFGRATMNTEAFF
TGTGCCAGCAGCTTCGGCAGGGCGACCATGAACACTGAAGCTTTCTTT
>NA|NA|TRBJ1-4|TRBV28
CASSSPEKLFF
TGTGCCAGCAGTTCCCCTGAAAAACTGTTTTTT
>NA|once|TRBJ1-2|TRBV6-5
CASSYPGAKGYTF
TGTGCCAGCAGTTACCCCGGGGCTAAGGGCTACACCTTC
>NA|NA|TRBJ1-1|TRBV5-4
CASSLEGQTSTEAFF
TGTGCCAGCAGCTTGGAAGGACAGACTAGCACTGAAGCTTTCTTT
>TRBD1|NA|TRBJ2-7|TRBV7-9
CASQGGTGPYEQYF
TGTGCCAGCCAGGGTGGGACAGGGCCCTACGAGCAGTACTTC
>TRBD1|NA|TRBJ1-6|TRBV10-3
CAISAGTDNSPLHF
TGTGCCATCAGCGCCGGGACAGATAATTCACCCCTCCACTTT
>NA|NA|TRBJ1-2|TRBV11-2
CASSPFGGQQRGYTF
TGTGCCAGCAGCCCCTTCGGGGGCCAGCAGCGTGGCTACACCTTC
>NA|NA|TRBJ1-6|TRBV28
CASSLRDYSPLHF
TGTGCCAGCAGTTTACGAGACTATTCACCCCTCCACTTT
>NA|NA|TRBJ1-4|TRBV29-1
CSVLDRTNEKLFF
TGCAGCGTTCTGGACAGAACTAATGAAAAACTGTTTTTT
>NA|NA|TRBJ1-5|TRBV23-1
CASSQSPHSSNQPQHF
TGCGCCAGCAGTCAATCTCCGCATTCTAGCAATCAGCCCCAGCATTTT
>NA|NA|TRBJ1-1|TRBV15
CATSRVKATEAFF
TGTGCCACCAGCAGAGTGAAGGCCACTGAAGCTTTCTTT
>NA|once|TRBJ1-6|TRBV18
CASSRDRLQSPLHF
TGTGCCAGCTCACGGGACCGCCTGCAATCACCCCTCCACTTT
>TRBD2|NA|TRBJ2-1|TRBV4-1
CASSQDPSGGYYNEQFF
TGCGCCAGCAGCCAAGATCCGAGCGGGGGGTACTACAATGAGCAGTTCTTC
>TRBD2|few|TRBJ2-3|TRBV12-5
CASGLLAGGFGDTQYF
TGTGCTAGTGGTTTACTAGCGGGGGGTTTCGGGGATACGCAGTATTTT
>NA|NA|TRBJ2-2|TRBV5-1
CASSLPLTGDNGELFF
TGCGCCAGCAGCTTGCCACTTACCGGGGATAACGGGGAGCTGTTTTTT
>TRBD1|NA|TRBJ2-5|TRBV7-6
CASSPEPGQGSETQYF
TGTGCCAGCAGCCCCGAGCCGGGACAGGGGTCGGAGACCCAGTACTTC
>NA|NA|TRBJ1-6|TRBV10-2
CASNPRAGTNSPLHF
TGCGCCAGCAACCCTAGGGCAGGGACAAATTCACCCCTCCACTTT
>NA|once|TRBJ2-4|TRBV19
CASSVGWGAVKNIQYF
TGTGCCAGTAGTGTCGGTTGGGGGGCCGTCAAAAACATTCAGTACTTC
>NA|once|TRBJ2-1|TRBV6-5
CASSWGGGTNEQFF
TGTGCCAGCAGTTGGGGTGGAGGGACGAATGAGCAGTTCTTC
>NA|NA|TRBJ2-5|TRBV5-4
CASRSYFLPRETQYF
TGTGCCAGCAGGTCCTATTTCCTTCCCAGAGAGACCCAGTACTTC
>NA|NA|TRBJ2-1|TRBV10-1
CASSENTGPKQFF
TGCGCCAGCAGTGAAAATACGGGACCCAAGCAGTTCTTC
>NA|NA|TRBJ1-2|TRBV5-6
CASNIGPGAGYTF
TGTGCCAGCAACATAGGACCAGGGGCGGGCTACACCTTC
>TRBD1|NA|TRBJ1-2|TRBV7-9
CASTSGTGPSGYTF
TGTGCCAGCACCTCCGGGACAGGGCCATCTGGCTACACCTTC
>TRBD2|NA|TRBJ2-5|TRBV13
CASSRGLARGETQYF
TGTGCCAGCAGCCGCGGACTAGCCCGGGGGGAGACCCAGTACTTC
>NA|NA|TRBJ2-3|TRBV7-3
CASSLRSGRGSDTQYF
TGTGCCAGCAGCTTAAGGTCGGGGCGGGGTTCAGATACGCAGTATTTT
>TRBD1|NA|TRBJ1-6|TRBV5-1
CASSLRDRDNSPLHF
TGCGCCAGCAGCCTCCGGGACAGAGATAATTCACCCCTCCACTTT
>NA|NA|TRBJ1-1|TRBV30
CAWCCSGRPKNTEAFF
TGTGCCTGGTGTTGTAGTGGCAGGCCAAAGAACACTGAAGCTTTCTTT
>NA|NA|TRBJ1-4|TRBV6-6
CASSRTMDGLRATNEKLFF
TGTGCCAGCAGTCGAACCATGGACGGTTTGAGAGCAACTAATGAAAAACTGTTTTTT
>TRBD2|NA|TRBJ2-1|TRBV10-2
CASSETSGAYNEQFF
TGCGCCAGCAGTGAGACTAGCGGGGCCTACAATGAGCAGTTCTTC
>NA|NA|TRBJ1-5|TRBV13
CASSSRQGNQPQHF
TGTGCCAGCAGCTCACGACAGGGCAATCAGCCCCAGCATTTT
>NA|NA|TRBJ1-5|TRBV7-8
CASSTTNNQPQHF
TGTGCCAGCAGCACCACAAACAATCAGCCCCAGCATTTT
>NA|many|TRBJ1-6|TRBV10-2
CASSEAYDVPYNSPLHF
TGCGCCAGCAGTGAGGCCTACGACGTGCCCTATAATTCACCCCTCCACTTT
>NA|NA|TRBJ2-3|TRBV24-1
CATSDRGRHDTQYF
TGTGCCACCAGTGACCGGGGGAGGCACGATACGCAGTATTTT
>NA|NA|TRBJ1-1|TRBV7-2
CASSLVTEREAFF
TGTGCCAGCAGCTTAGTGACAGAACGGGAAGCTTTCTTT